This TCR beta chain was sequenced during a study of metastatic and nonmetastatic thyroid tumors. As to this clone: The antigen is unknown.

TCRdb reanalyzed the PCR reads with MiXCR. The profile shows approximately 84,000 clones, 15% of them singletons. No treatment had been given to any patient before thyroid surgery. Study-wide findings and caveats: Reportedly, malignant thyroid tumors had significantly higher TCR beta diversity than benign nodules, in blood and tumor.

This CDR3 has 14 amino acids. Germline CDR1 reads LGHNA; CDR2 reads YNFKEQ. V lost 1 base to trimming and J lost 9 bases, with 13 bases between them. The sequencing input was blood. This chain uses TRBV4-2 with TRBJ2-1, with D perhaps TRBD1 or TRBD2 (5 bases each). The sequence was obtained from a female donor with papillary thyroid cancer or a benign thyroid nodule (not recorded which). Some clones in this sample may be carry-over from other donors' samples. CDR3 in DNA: TGTGCCAGCAGCCAAGCCAGGGTTGGAGGTGAGCAGTTCTTC. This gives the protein CASSQARVGGEQFF.